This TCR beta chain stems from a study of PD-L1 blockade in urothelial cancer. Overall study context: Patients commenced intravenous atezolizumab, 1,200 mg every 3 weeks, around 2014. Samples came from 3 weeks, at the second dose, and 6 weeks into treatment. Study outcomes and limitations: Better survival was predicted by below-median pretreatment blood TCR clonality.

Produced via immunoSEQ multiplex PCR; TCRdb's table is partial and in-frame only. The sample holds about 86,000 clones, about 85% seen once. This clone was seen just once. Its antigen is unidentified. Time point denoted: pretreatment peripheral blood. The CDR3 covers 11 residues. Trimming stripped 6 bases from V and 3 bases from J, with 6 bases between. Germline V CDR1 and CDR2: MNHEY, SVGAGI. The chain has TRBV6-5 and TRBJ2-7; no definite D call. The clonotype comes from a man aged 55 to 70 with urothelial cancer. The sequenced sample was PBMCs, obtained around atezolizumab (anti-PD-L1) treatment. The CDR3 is CASRSRYEQYF. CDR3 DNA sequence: TGTGCCAGCAGATCCCGCTACGAGCAGTACTTC.